This TCR beta chain was captured by sequencing in a study of blood T cell repertoires in COVID-19. This CDR3 comprises 17 residues. Germline CDR1 is MGHRA and CDR2 is YSYEKL. Trimming left V 1 base short and J 3 bases short, with 15 bases between. Clinical histories supplied by participants themselves formed the basis of cohort assignment. This table comes from immunoSEQ multiplex PCR, and its TCRdb copy is limited to in-frame clones, with some not included. This repertoire shows under 200,000 clones, roughly 86% found once; its top ten account for 4.5% to 6.5%. This clone is a singleton in its sample.

The chain recombines TRBV4-1 with TRBJ1-4; D gene ambiguous. This clonotype originated in a middle-aged man with acute COVID-19. Sequencing input: PBMCs or T cells enriched from blood (not recorded which). The CDR3 spells CASSQVGYPGSNEKLFF. The CDR3, as DNA: TGCGCCAGCAGCCAAGTAGGCTACCCGGGGTCTAATGAAAAACTGTTTTTT.